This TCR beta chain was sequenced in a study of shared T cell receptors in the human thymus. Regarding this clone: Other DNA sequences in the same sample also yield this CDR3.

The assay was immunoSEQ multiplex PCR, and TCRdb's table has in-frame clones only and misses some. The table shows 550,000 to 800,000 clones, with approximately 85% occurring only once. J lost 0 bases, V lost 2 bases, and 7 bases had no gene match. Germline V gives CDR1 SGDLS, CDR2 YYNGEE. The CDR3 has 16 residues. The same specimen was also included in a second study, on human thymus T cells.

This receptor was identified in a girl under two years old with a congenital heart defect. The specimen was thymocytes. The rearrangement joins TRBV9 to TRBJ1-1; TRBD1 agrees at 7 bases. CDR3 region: CASSVGPGQLNTEAFF. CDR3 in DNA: TGTGCCAGCAGCGTGGGCCCGGGACAGCTGAACACTGAAGCTTTCTTT.